This TCR beta chain comes out of a study of cytomegalovirus exposure and HLA in healthy donors. Study outcomes and limitations: Rare TCR sequences predominated, though certain public TCRs were found in many donors.

The CDR3 runs to 17 residues. V trimming: 6 bases; J trimming: 1 base; junction bases outside the gene matches: 13. Germline CDR1 reads SEHNR; CDR2 reads FQNEAQ (reference sequence). The table came from immunoSEQ multiplex PCR; TCRdb's copy has only in-frame clones and leaves some out. The table lists roughly 150,000 clones, around 96% of them singletons. About this clone itself: Its matching antigen is unknown.

The rearrangement links TRBV7-9 to TRBJ2-3; 7 bases are a match to TRBD2. Sequencing was carried out using PBMCs. This clonotype originated in a woman aged 18-29 years in good health and CMV-seronegative. The CDR3 sequence is CASRRYGGGWGTDTQYF. The DNA for the CDR3 is TGTGCCAGCAGGCGATATGGCGGGGGTTGGGGCACAGATACGCAGTATTTT.